These T cell receptor beta chains were read from a single sample in a study of cytomegalovirus exposure and HLA in healthy donors. The method was immunoSEQ multiplex PCR; TCRdb's version includes in-frame clones alone and lacks a portion of them. The sample has about 90,000 clones, roughly 74% seen once. Sequenced input: PBMCs. The receptors shown here come from a young woman in good health and CMV-seropositive. Each CDR3 is given with its conserved first and last residue. The D gene is left open where the match is weak. Size is stated for part of the rows, as once, few or many counts, or as a class when the clone is expanded.

>TRBV27|.|TRBD1
CASRYDRDTEAFF
>TRBV30|.|TRBD2
CAWSGVAGGDEQFF
>TRBV6-5|.|.
CAISESTPDGELFF
>TRBV6-1|.|TRBD1
CATLDRASGYEQYF
>TRBV25-1|few|.
CASSEKRSYGYTF
>TRBV28|.|.
CASSQREANEKLFF
>TRBV28|few|TRBD1
CASSMDRGRYGYTF
>TRBV7-9|few|.
CASSSFPVNYEQYF
>TRBV6-4|.|TRBD1
CASSFGTGRTDTQYF
>TRBV6-1|few|.
CATWGGIGGYTF
>TRBV9|.|TRBD2
CASSVAPSGASSYNEQFF
>TRBV14|.|TRBD2
CASSRPGGRSRETQYF
>TRBV4-3|once|TRBD1
CASSQDAGGLYNEQFF
>TRBV15|.|.
CATSRDHNSGANVLTF
>TRBV11-2|few|.
CASSLNPGFTDTQYF
>TRBV4-3|.|TRBD1
CASSQAGTATQYF
>TRBV6-5|.|TRBD2
CASRTSGITYEQYF
>TRBV6-5|.|.
CASSPASSNQPQHF
>TRBV29-1|.|TRBD1
CSVGWDREFF
>TRBV2|few|TRBD1
CASSVDRGRGYTF
>TRBV25-1|.|TRBD1
CASSWDRDNSPLHF
>TRBV6-5|few|TRBD1
CASSSDRDNQPQHF
>TRBV30|.|.
CAWRTTANTEAFF
>TRBV6-5|few|.
CASSANSYEQYF
>TRBV9|.|.
CASSADIGTASYEQYF
>TRBV7-9|.|.
CASSSDRRDFYEQYF
>TRBV7-8|.|TRBD1
CASSVPRGRETQYF
>TRBV5-4|few|.
CASSLFRGNTEAFF